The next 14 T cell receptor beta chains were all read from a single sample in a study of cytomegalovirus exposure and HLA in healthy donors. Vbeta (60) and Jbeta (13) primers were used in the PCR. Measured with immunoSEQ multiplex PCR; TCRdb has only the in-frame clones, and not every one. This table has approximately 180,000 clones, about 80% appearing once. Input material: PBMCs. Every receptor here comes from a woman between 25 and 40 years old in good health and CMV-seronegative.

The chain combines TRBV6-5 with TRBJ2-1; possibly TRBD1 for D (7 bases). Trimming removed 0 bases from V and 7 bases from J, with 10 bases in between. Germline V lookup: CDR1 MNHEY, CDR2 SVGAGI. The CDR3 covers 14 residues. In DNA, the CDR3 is TGTGCCAGCAGTTACTCGACAGGGAGGAATGAGCAGTTCTTC. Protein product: CASSYSTGRNEQFF.

Here the CDR3 reads CASSRASGLASYNEQFF. The CDR3 bases are TGCGCCAGCAGCCGCGCGTCGGGCCTAGCCTCTTACAATGAGCAGTTCTTC. The gene calls are TRBV4-3 and TRBJ2-1, with a tentative D call TRBD2 (5 bases). Trimming took 4 bases from V and 4 from J, leaving 20 bases between them. The germline V gene encodes CDR1 LGHNA and CDR2 YSLEER. The CDR3 is 17 amino acids.

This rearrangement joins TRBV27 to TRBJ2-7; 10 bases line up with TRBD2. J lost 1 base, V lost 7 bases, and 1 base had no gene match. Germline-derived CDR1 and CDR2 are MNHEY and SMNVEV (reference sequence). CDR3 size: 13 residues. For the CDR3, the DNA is TGTGCCAGCAAAGCGGGAGGGTCCTACGAGCAGTACTTC. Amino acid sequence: CASKAGGSYEQYF.

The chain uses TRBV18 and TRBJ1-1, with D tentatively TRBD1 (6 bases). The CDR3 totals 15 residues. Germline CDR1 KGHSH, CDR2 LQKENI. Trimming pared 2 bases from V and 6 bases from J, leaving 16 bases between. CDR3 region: CASSPLIVGAAEAFF. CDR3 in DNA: TGTGCCAGCTCACCATTGATAGTGGGGGCCGCTGAAGCTTTCTTT.

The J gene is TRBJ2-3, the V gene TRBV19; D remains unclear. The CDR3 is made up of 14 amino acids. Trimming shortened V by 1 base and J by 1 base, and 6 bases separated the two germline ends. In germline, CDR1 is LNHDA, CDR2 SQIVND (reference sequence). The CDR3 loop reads CASSIGTGTDTQYF. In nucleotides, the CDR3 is TGTGCCAGTAGTATAGGAACAGGCACAGATACGCAGTATTTT.

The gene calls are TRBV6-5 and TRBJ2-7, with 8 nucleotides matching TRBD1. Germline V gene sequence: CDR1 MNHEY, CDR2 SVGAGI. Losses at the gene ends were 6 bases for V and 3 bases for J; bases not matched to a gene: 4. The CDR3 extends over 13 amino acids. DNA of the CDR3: TGTGCCAGCAGGACAGGACAGGGCTACGAGCAGTACTTC. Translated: CASRTGQGYEQYF.

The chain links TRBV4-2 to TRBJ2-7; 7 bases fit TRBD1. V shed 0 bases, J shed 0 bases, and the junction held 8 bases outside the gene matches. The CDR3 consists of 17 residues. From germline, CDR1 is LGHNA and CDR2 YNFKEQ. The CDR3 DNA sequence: TGTGCCAGCAGCCAAGAACGCAGGGGGATGTTCTCCTACGAGCAGTACTTC. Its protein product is CASSQERRGMFSYEQYF.

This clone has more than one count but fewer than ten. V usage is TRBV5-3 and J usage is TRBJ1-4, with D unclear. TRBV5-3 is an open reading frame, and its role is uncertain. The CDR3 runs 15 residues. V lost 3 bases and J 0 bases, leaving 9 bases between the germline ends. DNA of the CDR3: TGTGCCAGAAGCTACCACAGACCAACTAATGAAAAACTGTTTTTT. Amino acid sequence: CARSYHRPTNEKLFF.

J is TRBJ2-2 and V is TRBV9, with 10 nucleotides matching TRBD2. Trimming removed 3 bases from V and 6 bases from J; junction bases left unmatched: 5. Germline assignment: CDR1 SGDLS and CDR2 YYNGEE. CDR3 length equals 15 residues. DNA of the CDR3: TGTGCCAGCAGCGCTAGCGGGAGAAGTGCCGGGGAGCTGTTTTTT. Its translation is CASSASGRSAGELFF.

This chain's CDR3 is CASSLTSGDTQYF. CDR3 coding DNA: TGTGCCAGCAGCTTAACTTCGGGAGATACGCAGTATTTT. This chain uses TRBV7-3 with TRBJ2-3; D remains unclear. V dropped 0 bases and J dropped 5 bases, with 6 bases sitting between them. Germline V gene data show CDR1 as SGHTA and CDR2 as FQGTGA. This CDR3 spans 13 amino acids.

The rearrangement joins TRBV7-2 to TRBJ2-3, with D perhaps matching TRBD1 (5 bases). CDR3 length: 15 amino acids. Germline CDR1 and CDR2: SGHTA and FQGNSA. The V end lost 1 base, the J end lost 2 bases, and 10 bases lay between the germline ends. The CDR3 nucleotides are TGTGCCAGCAGCTTAGAGGGGTTCAACACAGATACGCAGTATTTT. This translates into CASSLEGFNTDTQYF.

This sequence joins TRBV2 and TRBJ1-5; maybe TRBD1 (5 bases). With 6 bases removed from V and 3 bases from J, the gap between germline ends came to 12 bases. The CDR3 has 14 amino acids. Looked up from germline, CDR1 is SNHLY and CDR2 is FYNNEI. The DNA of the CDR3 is TGTGCCAGCAGAGGACAACGATTCAATCAGCCCCAGCATTTT. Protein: CASRGQRFNQPQHF.

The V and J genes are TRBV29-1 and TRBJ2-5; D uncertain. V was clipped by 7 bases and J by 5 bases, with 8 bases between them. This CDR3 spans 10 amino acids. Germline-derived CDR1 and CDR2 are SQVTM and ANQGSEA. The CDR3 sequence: CSAFSETQYF. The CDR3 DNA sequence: TGCAGCGCTTTTTCCGAGACCCAGTACTTC.

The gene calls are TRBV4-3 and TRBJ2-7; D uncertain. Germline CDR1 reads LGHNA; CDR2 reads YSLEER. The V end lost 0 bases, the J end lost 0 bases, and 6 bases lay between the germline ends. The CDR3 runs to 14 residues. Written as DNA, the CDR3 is TGCGCCAGCAGCCAAGACAGGTTCTCCTACGAGCAGTACTTC. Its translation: CASSQDRFSYEQYF.